One and the same sample provided the 19 T cell receptor beta chains below, sequenced in a study of blood T cell repertoires in COVID-19 (TCRdb year 2020). Library preparation used the immunoSEQ multiplex PCR assay. What TCRdb holds here is the immuneACCESS table cut down to in-frame rearrangements. Part of the clones is not present; checked against another copy, under half of the missing clones reflect an unresolved V gene, and the others are unexplained. The sample records nearly 110,000 clones, about 90% of which are singletons. 1% to 1.5% of the sample goes to the ten largest clones. The sample taken for sequencing was peripheral blood. These receptors originate from a woman in her thirties with acute or convalescent COVID-19.

V is TRBV19 and J is TRBJ1-1; D is possibly TRBD1 (6 bases). The CDR3 loop spans 14 amino acids. Between the trimmed V and J ends, which lost 6 bases and 1 base, there was a span of 12 bases. CDR1 and CDR2 (germline): LNHDA, SQIVND (reference sequence). DNA of the CDR3: TGTGCCAGTAGCCTTAGGGGGAGGAACACTGAAGCTTTCTTT. This translates into CASSLRGRNTEAFF.

V and J are TRBV4-3 and TRBJ2-3, with 9 positions matching TRBD2. Germline V gives CDR1 LGHNA, CDR2 YSLEER. J gave up 1 base and V 0 bases, and 2 bases lay outside the gene matches. This CDR3 spans 16 amino acids. The CDR3 nucleotides are TGCGCCAGCAGCCAAGAGCAGCGGGAGGGCACAGATACGCAGTATTTT. It is translated as CASSQEQREGTDTQYF.

The chain uses TRBV29-1 and TRBJ2-3; 13 positions agree with TRBD2. CDR1 is SQVTM, CDR2 ANQGSEA, per germline. The CDR3 is 17 amino acids. V shed 1 base and J 3 bases; nucleotides not matched to a gene: 7. DNA of the CDR3: TGCAGCGTTGAAGGGACTAGCGGGAGTAGGCCGACAGATACGCAGTATTTT. Encoded protein: CSVEGTSGSRPTDTQYF.

This clone was observed a few times. The V gene is TRBV3-1 (or the pseudogene TRBV3-2), the J gene TRBJ1-4; 7 bases are a match to TRBD1. The CDR3 length is 18 residues. The V segment lost 3 bases and the J segment 3 bases; nucleotides outside the gene matches: 13. Germline V gene data show CDR1 as LGHDT and CDR2 as YNNKEL (reference sequence). CDR3: CASSHGRDSLIPNEKLFF. The CDR3 DNA sequence: TGTGCCAGCAGCCATGGACGGGACAGTTTAATCCCTAATGAAAAACTGTTTTTT.

The chain carries TRBV5-1 and TRBJ2-5, with 12 bases lining up with TRBD2. CDR1 is SGHRS and CDR2 is YFSETQ in the germline V gene. Losses at the gene ends were 0 bases for V and 5 bases for J; bases not matched to a gene: 8. CDR3 size: 17 residues. DNA of the CDR3: TGCGCCAGCAGCTTGGTTCCTAGCGGGGGGGCCGAGGAGACCCAGTACTTC. Its protein is CASSLVPSGGAEETQYF.

This clone has just one count. The gene calls are TRBV30 and TRBJ2-7; 9 bases agree with TRBD1. CDR1 is GTSNPN and CDR2 is SVGIG in the germline V gene (reference sequence). V gave up 1 base and J gave up 6 bases; unmatched junction bases: 7. CDR3 size: 14 residues. The CDR3: CAWSGQGVVGEQYF. CDR3 nucleotide sequence: TGTGCCTGGAGTGGACAGGGGGTAGTAGGCGAGCAGTACTTC.

The V gene is TRBV6-5, the J gene TRBJ2-1; 10 nucleotides align to TRBD2. The CDR3 extends over 15 amino acids. Germline CDR1 reads MNHEY; CDR2 reads SVGAGI. V was clipped by 2 bases and J by 9 bases; unmatched bases: 7. The CDR3 region has the DNA TGTGCCAGCAGTTACGCTACCGGGACTAGCGTTGAGCAGTTCTTC. It specifies CASSYATGTSVEQFF.

The CDR3 is CASSNEIQGFTEAFF. The DNA of the CDR3 is TGTGCCAGCTCTAATGAGATACAGGGGTTCACTGAAGCTTTCTTT. V is TRBV18 and J is TRBJ1-1; TRBD1 matches 7 bases. CDR1 and CDR2 (germline): KGHSH, LQKENI. Trimming at V came to 6 bases and at J to 4 bases, leaving 11 bases not matched to a gene. This CDR3 comprises 15 residues. Combining the CDR3 with reference TRBV18 and TRBJ1-1 gives the whole variable domain NAGVMQNPRHLVRRRGQEARLRCSPMKGHSHVYWYRQLPEEGLKFMVYLQKENIIDESGMPKERFSAEFPKEGPSILRIQQVVRGDSAAYFCASSNEIQGFTEAFFGQGTRLTVV.

The rearrangement uses TRBV3-1 (or the pseudogene TRBV3-2) and TRBJ2-3, with TRBD2 matching 14 bases. Trimming removed 4 bases from V and 2 bases from J; junction bases left unmatched: 5. CDR3 size: 17 residues. Germline-derived CDR1 and CDR2 are LGHDT and YNNKEL (reference sequence). CDR3 loop: CASSPGTSGGYTDTQYF. CDR3 nucleotides: TGTGCCAGCAGCCCGGGGACTAGCGGGGGCTACACAGATACGCAGTATTTT.

V and J are TRBV6-1 and TRBJ2-7, with D tentatively TRBD1 (5 bases). This CDR3 spans 15 amino acids. V lost 1 base, J lost 2 bases, and 12 bases lay in between. Germline-derived CDR1 and CDR2 are MNHNS and SASEGT. CDR3 DNA: TGTGCCAGCAGTGAAGTAAGGGGCGTTCCCTACGAGCAGTACTTC. This translates into CASSEVRGVPYEQYF.

The rearrangement joins TRBV25-1 to TRBJ1-2, with D perhaps TRBD1 (6 bases). The CDR3 has 12 amino acids. V was shortened by 4 bases and J by 10 bases, with 13 bases between the two germline ends. In germline, CDR1 is MGHDK, CDR2 SYGVNS. DNA of the CDR3: TGTGCCAGCAGTGGGGGGGGCAGGGACTACACCTTC. Protein product: CASSGGGRDYTF.

This chain links TRBV28 with TRBJ1-3; D is uncertain. Trimming stripped 8 bases from V and 6 bases from J, with 8 bases between. The germline V gene has CDR1 MDHEN and CDR2 SYDVKM. CDR3 length equals 11 residues. The CDR3 region has the DNA TGTGCCAGCTCTAGTGAAAACACCATATATTTT. Amino acids: CASSSENTIYF.

The chain couples TRBV6-2 or TRBV6-3 to TRBJ2-1; D is unclear. CDR1 is MNHEY and CDR2 is SVGEGT in the germline V gene. The ends were cut back, 1 base at V and 6 bases at J, with 7 bases in the middle. This CDR3 spans 13 amino acids. Here the CDR3 reads CASSYLRSNEQFF. The CDR3, as DNA: TGTGCCAGCAGTTACTTGCGTAGCAATGAGCAGTTCTTC.

The V and J genes are TRBV28 and TRBJ2-2; D possibly corresponds to TRBD1 (6 bases). CDR3 length: 16 residues. The ends were cut back, 3 bases at V and 4 bases at J, with 15 bases in the middle. Germline CDR1 MDHEN, CDR2 SYDVKM. CDR3 DNA: TGTGCCAGCAGTTTCCAGGGGATTGGTCGCACCGGGGAGCTGTTTTTT. It encodes CASSFQGIGRTGELFF.

V and J are TRBV9 and TRBJ2-5; TRBD2 matches at 14 bases. V was pared by 3 bases and J by 4 bases, with 14 bases of the junction left unmatched. Germline CDR1 SGDLS, CDR2 YYNGEE. The CDR3 runs to 19 residues. CDR3 DNA sequence: TGTGCCAGCAGCGAGGGACTAGCGGGAGTTATAGGGTCGGGAGAGACCCAGTACTTC. This encodes CASSEGLAGVIGSGETQYF.

Only one count was recorded for this clone. The rearrangement joins TRBV2 to TRBJ1-5; 9 bases align to TRBD1. The CDR3 has 14 residues. The V gene's germline CDR1 is SNHLY and CDR2 FYNNEI. V was pared by 8 bases and J by 5 bases, with 7 bases of the junction left unmatched. In nucleotides, the CDR3 is TGTGCCAGCGGAACGACAGGGGGTCATCAGCCCCAGCATTTT. Translation gives CASGTTGGHQPQHF.

This chain links TRBV4-3 with TRBJ1-1; 7 nucleotides line up with TRBD1. CDR1 and CDR2 from the germline V gene are LGHNA and YSLEER. The CDR3 has 14 residues. Trimming cost V 5 bases and J 4 bases; bases outside gene matches: 7. CDR3 region: CASSMTGLSTEAFF. The CDR3 nucleotides read TGCGCCAGCAGCATGACAGGGTTGAGCACTGAAGCTTTCTTT.

The chain combines TRBV10-3 with TRBJ1-1; D not resolved. Trimming pared 10 bases from V and 0 bases from J, leaving 15 bases between. Germline CDR1 and CDR2: ENHRY and SYGVKD. This CDR3 has 14 residues. The chain's CDR3 is CASTTRSMNTEAFF. The CDR3 DNA reads as TGTGCCAGCACGACACGCAGCATGAACACTGAAGCTTTCTTT.

J is TRBJ1-1 and V is TRBV6-5, with unresolved D. The germline gives CDR1 MNHEY, CDR2 SVGAGI. The CDR3 is 15 amino acids. V lost 0 bases to trimming and J lost 1 base, with 9 bases between them. The CDR3 DNA follows: TGTGCCAGCAGTTACTCGAAAGCAGGGAACACTGAAGCTTTCTTT. Amino acid sequence: CASSYSKAGNTEAFF.